The 8 T cell receptor beta chains in this list originate from one sample, sequenced in a study of blood T cell repertoires in COVID-19. Data came from immunoSEQ multiplex PCR; TCRdb stores just in-frame clones and leaves some out. Of approximately 81,000 clones in the sample, more than 75% were seen once. Input material: peripheral blood. These receptors originate from a human donor in a cohort sampled during active COVID-19.

This chain links TRBV3-1 (or the pseudogene TRBV3-2) with TRBJ2-7; D is possibly TRBD2 (6 bases). This CDR3 is built from 16 residues. Trimming removed 4 bases from V and 4 bases from J, with 20 bases in between. Germline CDR1 LGHDT, CDR2 YNNKEL (reference sequence). CDR3 residues: CASSPSGRGVYYEQYF. The CDR3, as DNA: TGTGCCAGCAGCCCCTCAGGGCGGGGAGTCTATTACGAGCAGTACTTC.

The chain uses TRBV2 and TRBJ2-7; 7 positions agree with TRBD1. The junction had 7 bases not matched to a gene; V was cut back by 6 bases and J by 2 bases. Per the germline V gene, CDR1 is SNHLY and CDR2 is FYNNEI. The CDR3 runs to 14 residues. The CDR3: CASSRTGAAYEQYF. The CDR3 DNA follows: TGTGCCAGCAGCCGAACAGGGGCCGCCTACGAGCAGTACTTC.

This rearrangement joins TRBV12-3 or TRBV12-4 to TRBJ2-5; D is possibly TRBD1 (5 bases). The CDR3 covers 10 residues. Deletions cut 6 bases from V and 13 bases from J, with 12 bases between. The CDR3 sequence: CASRRTLLYF. The CDR3 DNA reads as TGTGCCAGCAGAAGGACACTCCTGTACTTC.

The chain is built from TRBV24-1 and TRBJ2-1; 7 positions agree with TRBD2. The ends lost 2 bases at V and 7 bases at J; junction bases unmatched: 7. The CDR3 loop spans 15 amino acids. The germline gives CDR1 KGHDR, CDR2 SFDVKD. CDR3 nucleotide sequence: TGTGCCACCAGTGATTCCGGGGGGATGGGGAATGAGCAGTTCTTC. Protein: CATSDSGGMGNEQFF.

V usage is TRBV7-2 and J usage is TRBJ2-7; 11 nucleotides line up with TRBD2. The CDR3 has 14 residues. Trimming at V came to 4 bases and at J to 2 bases, leaving 1 base not matched to a gene. In germline, CDR1 is SGHTA, CDR2 FQGNSA. DNA for the CDR3: TGTGCCAGCAGCTATAGCGGGGGGGCCTACGAGCAGTACTTC. Translating gives CASSYSGGAYEQYF.

The chain has TRBV7-2 and TRBJ1-3, with a weak D call TRBD1 (6 bases). V lost 7 bases and J lost 4, with 17 bases in between. The CDR3 runs to 15 residues. Per germline, CDR1 SGHTA and CDR2 FQGNSA. CDR3 amino acids: CASTLRGATGNTIYF. CDR3 sequence (DNA): TGTGCCAGCACCCTACGGGGGGCGACCGGAAACACCATATATTTT. Supplemented by reference TRBV7-2 and TRBJ1-3, the full variable domain reads GAGVSQSPSNKVTEKGKDVELRCDPISGHTALYWYRQSLGQGLEFLIYFQGNSAPDKSGLPSDRFSAERTGGSVSTLTIQRTQQEDSAVYLCASTLRGATGNTIYFGEGSWLTVV.

The chain employs TRBV2 and TRBJ2-3; TRBD2 aligns across 9 bases. The CDR3 covers 16 residues. V was pared by 2 bases and J by 1 base, with 4 bases of the junction left unmatched. The germline V gene has CDR1 SNHLY and CDR2 FYNNEI. The CDR3 sequence is CASSERQRGGTDTQYF. The CDR3 bases are TGTGCCAGCAGTGAAAGGCAGCGGGGGGGCACAGATACGCAGTATTTT.

J is TRBJ1-5 and V is TRBV6-4; no reliable D call. This CDR3 is built from 17 residues. The germline V gene encodes CDR1 MRHNA and CDR2 SNTAGT. V was clipped by 2 bases and J by 0 bases, with 14 bases between them. CDR3 region: CASSDPPILYSNQPQHF. DNA for the CDR3: TGTGCCAGCAGTGACCCTCCTATCCTGTATAGCAATCAGCCCCAGCATTTT.